This T cell receptor beta chain was sequenced for a study of read filtering for tumor transcriptome and immune sequencing. Looking at the study overall: By R-ISS, stages I, II and III held about 8, 15 and 7 patients.

From approximately 430 ng of RNA, a library with molecular barcoded alpha/delta and beta/gamma adaptors was made. MiXCR was run by TCRdb on the reads, yielding one entry per CDR3 protein. The sample consists of some 140,000 distinct CDR3 sequences, about 13% of them appearing once. This CDR3 region has 17 residues. From germline, CDR1 is SGHRS and CDR2 YFSETQ. V lost 4 bases and J 0 bases, leaving 16 bases between the germline ends. This clonotype was recorded at least ten times. Sampling of bone marrow took place during active disease in every patient. The specimen was a population of CD138-negative cells sorted from bone marrow. The chain joins TRBV5-1 to TRBJ2-2, with D possibly matching TRBD2 (6 bases). The clonotype comes from a donor aged 40 or older with multiple myeloma. CDR3 DNA: TGCGCCAGCAGCCCCGGAGGGTCCAATTCGAACACCGGGGAGCTGTTTTTT. Amino acid sequence: CASSPGGSNSNTGELFF.